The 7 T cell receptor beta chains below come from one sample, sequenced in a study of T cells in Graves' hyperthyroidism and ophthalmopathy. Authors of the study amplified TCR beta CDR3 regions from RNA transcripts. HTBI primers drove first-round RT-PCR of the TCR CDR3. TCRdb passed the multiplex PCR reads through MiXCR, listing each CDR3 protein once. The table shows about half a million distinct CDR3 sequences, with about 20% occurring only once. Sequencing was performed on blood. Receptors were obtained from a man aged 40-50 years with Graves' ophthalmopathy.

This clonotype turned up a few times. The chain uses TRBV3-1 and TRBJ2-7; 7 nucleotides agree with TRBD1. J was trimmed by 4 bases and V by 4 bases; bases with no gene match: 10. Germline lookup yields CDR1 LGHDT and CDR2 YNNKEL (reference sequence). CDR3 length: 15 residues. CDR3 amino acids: CASSPLPRDRYEQYF. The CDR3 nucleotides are TGTGCCAGCAGCCCGCTCCCTCGGGACAGATACGAGCAGTACTTC.

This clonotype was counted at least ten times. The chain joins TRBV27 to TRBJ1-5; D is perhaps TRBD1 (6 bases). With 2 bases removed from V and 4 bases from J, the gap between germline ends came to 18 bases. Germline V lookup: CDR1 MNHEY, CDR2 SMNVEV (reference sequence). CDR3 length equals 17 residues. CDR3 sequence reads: CASSLTGPGIGNQPQHF. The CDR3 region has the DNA TGTGCCAGCAGTTTAACAGGGCCAGGGATAGGAAATCAGCCCCAGCATTTT.

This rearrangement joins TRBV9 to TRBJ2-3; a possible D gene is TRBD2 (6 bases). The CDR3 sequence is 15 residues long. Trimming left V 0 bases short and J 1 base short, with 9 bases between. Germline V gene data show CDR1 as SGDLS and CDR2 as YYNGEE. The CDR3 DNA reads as TGTGCCAGCAGCGTAGATGCTAGCGGCACAGATACGCAGTATTTT. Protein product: CASSVDASGTDTQYF.

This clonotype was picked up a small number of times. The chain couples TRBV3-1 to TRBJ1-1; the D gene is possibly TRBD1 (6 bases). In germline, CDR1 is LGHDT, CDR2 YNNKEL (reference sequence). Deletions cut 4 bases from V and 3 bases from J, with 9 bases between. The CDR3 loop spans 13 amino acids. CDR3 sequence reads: CASSPEGDTEAFF. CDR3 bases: TGTGCCAGCAGCCCCGAGGGGGACACTGAAGCTTTCTTT.

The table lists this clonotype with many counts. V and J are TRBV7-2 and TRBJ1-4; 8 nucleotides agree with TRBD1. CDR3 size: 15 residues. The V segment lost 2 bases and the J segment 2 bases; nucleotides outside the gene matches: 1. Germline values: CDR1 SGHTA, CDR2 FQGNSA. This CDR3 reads CASSLRTGTNEKLFF. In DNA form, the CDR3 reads TGTGCCAGCAGCTTAAGGACAGGGACTAATGAAAAACTGTTTTTT.

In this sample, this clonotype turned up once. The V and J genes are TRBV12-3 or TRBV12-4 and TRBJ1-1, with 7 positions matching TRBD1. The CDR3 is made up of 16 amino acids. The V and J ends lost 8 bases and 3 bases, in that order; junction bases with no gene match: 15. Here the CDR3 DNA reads TGTGCCAGCCTTCTAAATATACAGGGGTACGACACTGAAGCTTTCTTT. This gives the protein CASLLNIQGYDTEAFF.

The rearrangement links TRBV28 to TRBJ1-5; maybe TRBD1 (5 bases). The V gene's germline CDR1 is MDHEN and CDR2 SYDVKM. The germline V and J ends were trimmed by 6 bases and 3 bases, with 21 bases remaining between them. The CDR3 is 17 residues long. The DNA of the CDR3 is TGTGCCAGCAGCTTCCCTCGGACAAACAAACCCAATCAGCCCCAGCATTTT. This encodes CASSFPRTNKPNQPQHF.